The T cell receptor (beta chain) under discussion was sequenced for a study of cytomegalovirus exposure and HLA in healthy donors (dated by TCRdb to between 2016 and 2019). General notes on the study: An earlier analysis of several hundred of the donors reported roughly 300 Gb of sequence data and some 110 million unique TCR beta sequences obtained from about 180 million T cells. An early release that covered fewer than 750 HLA-typed donors contained about 300 gigabases of sequencing data and tens of millions of unique TCR sequences. Of the roughly 400 genotyped donors, roughly 85% fell in the genetic ancestry cluster associated with self-reported Caucasian donors. The aim of the study was to test whether cataloging public T cell receptors could identify signatures of past pathogen exposure. The study profiled the T cell repertoires of 500 to 800 subjects by immunosequencing and related them to cytomegalovirus serostatus. In addition to the first cohort of around 670 subjects, a separate validation cohort of some 120 different subjects was used. To predict cytomegalovirus infection status, the study combined high-throughput TCR immunosequencing, statistical association of individual TCRs with disease status, and machine learning. In a later analysis, previously published TCR beta repertoires from several hundred donors were re-analyzed and high-resolution HLA genotyping was added so that TCR occurrence patterns could be studied. Rather than using new phenotypic data, the later analysis identified candidate immune exposures from TCR beta sequences and from how often those sequences occurred across donors. An earlier analysis of 500 to 650 of the donors applied high-throughput TCR beta sequencing to assess whether each TCR beta V gene segment acted as functional or pseudogenic. Alongside the repertoire data, information on donor age, sex, ethnicity and CMV serostatus was compiled. A later genetic analysis took genome-wide SNP genotypes for 398 of the 666 donors and used that subset as a discovery cohort. All discovery cohort repertoires had been generated on a single sequencing platform. HLA typing covered class I and class II loci at four-digit resolution. The number of donors typed differed by locus, with about 629-630 for A, B, C, DRB1 and DQB1, around 500 for DQA1, nearly 610 for DPA1, and around 430 for DPB1. Several DR-DQ haplotypes were treated as single units for association and clustering because of strong linkage in the cohort. Among about 360 genotyped donors of the cohort, an average of approximately 230,000 unique TCR beta nucleotide sequences were sequenced per donor, roughly 18% of them non-productive.

General findings and caveats noted by the study authors: The earlier analysis of a few hundred of the donors excluded approximately 15 rarely observed V segments, including chromosome 9 orphons, because counts were too low. In a later analysis, several top co-occurrence clusters were reported to appear linked to parvovirus B19, influenza, CMV and Epstein-Barr virus. In a later analysis, TCR association rates were found to vary across HLA loci, with the most associated TCRs seen for DRB1 alleles and the fewest for HLA-C alleles. The authors suggested that the approach could potentially be extended to other disease states and immunological phenotypes. A cluster of highly shared sequence variants was judged likely to represent a technical artifact of the sequencing pipeline. Some IMGT-functional V segments, including TRBV6-2 and TRBV6-3, could not be told apart with the 87-base-pair reads, so those segments were excluded. In both the original and validation cohorts, the classifier was reported to diagnose cytomegalovirus status with high specificity and sensitivity. A later analysis associated approximately 17,000 TCR beta sequences with specific HLA alleles at a false discovery rate of 0.05. When HLA alleles, especially DR and DQ, strongly co-occurred, TCR associations were difficult to assign to individual alleles. Roughly uniform sequencing depth across donors was assumed in presence/absence analyses, although this assumption may not hold. Only TCR beta chains were sequenced in this cohort, and the absence of alpha or paired-chain data limited detectable features. Immune exposure information for the cohort was limited to CMV serostatus. Because some donors lacked HLA typing at each locus, the association tests relied only on the typed subset. In vitro tests confirmed that a few of the cytomegalovirus-associated TCR beta chains recognize cytomegalovirus antigens. An earlier analysis of around 500 of the donors showed that most TCR beta V segments appeared in productive rearrangements either about 87% or about 30% of the time, which broadly matched IMGT annotations. In a later analysis, HLA-associated TCR beta chains were found to be more clonally expanded and to have lower generation probabilities than equally common non-associated chains. The study listed 150 to 200 TCR beta chains as associated with cytomegalovirus. A later genetic analysis reported fewer N-insertions in productive TCRs among donors in an Asian-associated ancestry cluster than the roughly 700-donor mean. Most TCR sequences were seen in very few donors, while some public TCRs were found in many individuals. A later analysis found that most CMV-associated TCR beta chains appeared HLA-restricted, with HLA associations seemingly driven largely by CMV exposure. Correlated functional status among segregating V segments might be attributable to linkage disequilibrium, but an unknown experimental factor could not be ruled out. A later genetic analysis associated a missense DCLRE1C variant with V-gene and J-gene trimming of TCR beta chains, and an independent cohort replicated the association. A further reported finding was that TCR beta sequences accurately predicted the HLA-A and HLA-B alleles for most subjects in the first cohort.

The cohort consisted of 600 to 750 healthy bone marrow donors. Cohort members were all nominally healthy when sampled, although unrecorded immune exposures were likely present. The donor tested CMV seronegative and was one of the 352 seronegative cohort members. Every donor gave a peripheral blood sample, and the peripheral blood mononuclear cells from that sample were used for TCR beta sequencing. The Qiagen DNeasy Blood Extraction Kit was used to extract genomic DNA from the blood cell samples. Of note for this clone: Its binding antigen is unknown. Base qualities are not provided; no much larger clone lies one nucleotide away.

At the junction V is shortened by 3 bases and J by 8 bases; bases outside the gene matches: 10. Via the germline V gene (reference sequence), CDR1 is SEHNR and CDR2 FQNEAQ. The CDR3 runs 16 amino acids, cysteine and phenylalanine included. Only the CDR3 part of the read is kept: 48 bases, read in frame from the first base. The library was obtained by the immunoSEQ multiplex PCR assay. For the multiplex PCR, a mixture combining 60 forward primers for TCR Vbeta segments and 13 reverse primers for TCR Jbeta segments was used. The CDR3 region of rearranged TCR beta genes was amplified from genomic DNA by a multiplex PCR assay. The amplified TCR beta libraries were sequenced on the Illumina HiSeq System as 87-base-pair reads. Turning to the authors' computational methods: A later analysis tallied approximately 87 million unique TCR beta chains across the 550 to 850 repertoires, and about 12 million of those chains were shared by two or more donors. To remove PCR and sequencing errors, raw reads were error-corrected and collapsed into unique sequences using a nearest-neighbor algorithm that merged closely related sequences. To assign V, D and J gene segments, CDR3 sequences were aligned to IMGT reference sequences. For a sequence to be retained, at least a six-nucleotide match to both a V gene segment and a J gene segment was required. Rearrangements were classified as productive when the CDR3 lacked stop codons and remained in frame with V and J, and all other rearrangements were classified as non-productive. Following IMGT convention, CDR3 was defined as the stretch from the second conserved V-encoded cysteine to the conserved J-encoded phenylalanine. The earlier analysis of a few hundred of the donors excluded any sequence lacking an unambiguous match to a single V gene segment. An earlier analysis of 550 to 650 of the donors classified V segments as functional when productive rearrangements were above 56.7% and as segregating when the standard deviation between donors was above 5%. A statistical classification framework was developed to diagnose cytomegalovirus status using the catalog of TCR beta chain sequences. A later analysis assigned V and J genes by comparing TCR nucleotide sequences with IMGT/GENE-DB human TR gene sequences. In a later analysis, CDR3 sequences and most-parsimonious VDJ recombination scenarios were assigned using the TCRdist pipeline. In a later analysis, every TCR beta chain was defined by the combination of its CDR3 amino acid sequence and its V-gene family, and reads without a unique V-gene family were dropped. A later analysis removed nearly 600 highly shared, low-generation-probability nucleotide sequences to deal with suspected cross-contamination and a sequencing artifact. In a later analysis, a clonal expansion index for each public chain was calculated from normalized within-repertoire ranks of inferred template counts. In a later analysis, generation probabilities were computed with a VDJ recombination model fitted to out-of-frame rearrangements, and the resulting probabilities were checked against IGoR. Hypergeometric tests were used in a later analysis to score TCR-TCR, TCR-HLA and TCR-CMV co-occurrence, with a repertoire-size bias correction applied to the TCR pairs. False discovery rates were estimated in a later analysis by permuting HLA or CMV assignments 20 times. In a later analysis, co-occurring TCRs were grouped using DBSCAN, with TCRdist sequence similarity added in when clustering inside HLA-allele-positive subsets. Co-occurrence clustering excluded repertoires with fewer than 30,000 or more than 120,000 public chains, plus five with anomalous nucleotide sharing. TCRdb holds this immuneACCESS table with in-frame rearrangements only. Some clones are missing; in checked studies, unresolved V genes explain under half, and the rest has no known cause. That table supplies the V and J calls and clone size; D and trimming were determined from the DNA. The sample table records 100,000 to 140,000 clones; 73% of these occur just once. The top ten clones comprise 7.5% to 9% of the sample.

The specimen sequenced was PBMCs. The source of this sequence is a man aged 25 to 40 in good health and CMV-seronegative. The sequence is built from TRBV7-9 and TRBJ1-6; TRBD1 agrees with 7 junctional bases. The sequenced DNA: TGTGCCAGCAGCTTTCCGGGACAGCTGAGGGATTCACCCCTCCACTTT. Its product reads: CASSFPGQLRDSPLHF.